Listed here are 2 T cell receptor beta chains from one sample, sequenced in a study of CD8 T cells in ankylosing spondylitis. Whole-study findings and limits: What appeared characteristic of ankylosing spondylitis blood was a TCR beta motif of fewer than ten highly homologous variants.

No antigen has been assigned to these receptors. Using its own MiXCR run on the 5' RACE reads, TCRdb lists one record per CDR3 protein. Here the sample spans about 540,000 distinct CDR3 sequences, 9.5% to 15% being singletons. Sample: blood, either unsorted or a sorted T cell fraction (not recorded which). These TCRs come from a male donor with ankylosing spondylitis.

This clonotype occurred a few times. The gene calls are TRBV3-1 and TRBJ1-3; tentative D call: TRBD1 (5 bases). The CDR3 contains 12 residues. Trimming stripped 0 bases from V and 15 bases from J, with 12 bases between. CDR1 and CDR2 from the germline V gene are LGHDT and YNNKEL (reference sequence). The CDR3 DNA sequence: TGTGCCAGCAGCCAAGATCATAGGGGACCATATTTT. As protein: CASSQDHRGPYF.

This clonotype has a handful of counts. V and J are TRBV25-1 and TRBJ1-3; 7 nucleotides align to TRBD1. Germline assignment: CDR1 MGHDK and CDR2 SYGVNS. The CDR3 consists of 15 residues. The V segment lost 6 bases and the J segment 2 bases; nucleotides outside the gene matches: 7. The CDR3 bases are TGTGCCAGCAGCCGCCTGACAGGGCCTGGAAACACCATATATTTT. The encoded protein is CASSRLTGPGNTIYF.